This T cell receptor (beta chain) was profiled in a study of response to subunit inactivated influenza vaccine. Using its own MiXCR run on the RT-PCR reads, TCRdb lists one record per CDR3 protein. The table lists hundreds of thousands of distinct CDR3 sequences, 15% to 17% of them singletons. This clonotype showed up just a few times. This CDR3 has 15 residues. Germline CDR1 and CDR2: DFQATT and SNEGSKA (reference sequence). The ends lost 5 bases at V and 0 bases at J; junction bases unmatched: 4. The TCR originated in a man over 45 who received an inactivated influenza vaccine. V usage is TRBV20-1 and J usage is TRBJ1-6, with 7 bases aligning to TRBD1. The sample here was PBMCs from blood, taken about 11 days after vaccination. DNA of the CDR3: TGCAGTGCTGCTCACAGGGGCTCCTATAATTCACCCCTCCACTTT. It codes for CSAAHRGSYNSPLHF.